This TCR beta chain was recovered during a study of blood T cell repertoires in COVID-19. About the research overall: Sources were T cells, B-cell-depleted T cells, or PBMCs; the material itself was cDNA or gDNA.

Authors' analysis steps: By means of reference gene primer amplification, nucleated cell counts were estimated. The data were produced by immunoSEQ multiplex PCR, yet TCRdb's version contains in-frame clones alone and is incomplete. V and J calls and clone size are given by that table; D and trimming were obtained from the DNA. Among roughly 54,000 clones listed, 90% were seen once. This clonotype was obtained from a man aged 45-65 years with acute or convalescent COVID-19. Sequencing input: peripheral blood.

The CDR3 sequence: CASSGGGRGLHF. CDR3 in DNA: TGTGCCAGCAGTGGGGGGGGCAGGGGCCTTCATTTT. The V gene is TRBV2, the J gene TRBJ1-5, with D perhaps matching TRBD1 (6 bases). With 4 bases removed from V and 16 bases from J, the gap between germline ends came to 17 bases. Germline V gene lookup returns CDR1 SNHLY and CDR2 FYNNEI. This CDR3 is 12 amino acids long.